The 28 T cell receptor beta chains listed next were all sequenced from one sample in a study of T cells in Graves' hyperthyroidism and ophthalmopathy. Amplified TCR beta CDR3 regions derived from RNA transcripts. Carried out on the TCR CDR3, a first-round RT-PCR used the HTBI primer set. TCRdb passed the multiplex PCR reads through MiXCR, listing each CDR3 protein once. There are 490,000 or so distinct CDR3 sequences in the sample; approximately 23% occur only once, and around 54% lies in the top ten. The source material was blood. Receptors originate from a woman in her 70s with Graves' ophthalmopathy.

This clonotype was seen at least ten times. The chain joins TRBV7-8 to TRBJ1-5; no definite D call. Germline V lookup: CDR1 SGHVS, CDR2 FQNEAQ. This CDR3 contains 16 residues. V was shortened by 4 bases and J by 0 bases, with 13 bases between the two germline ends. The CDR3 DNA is TGTGCCAGCAGCTCGCGGGAGGGTACTAGCAATCAGCCCCAGCATTTT. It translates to CASSSREGTSNQPQHF.

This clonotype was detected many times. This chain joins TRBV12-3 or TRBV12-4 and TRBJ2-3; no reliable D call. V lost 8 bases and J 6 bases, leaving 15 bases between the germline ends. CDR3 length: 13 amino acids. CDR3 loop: CASGSSVEDTQYF. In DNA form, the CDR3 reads TGTGCCAGCGGATCCTCCGTGGAGGATACGCAGTATTTT.

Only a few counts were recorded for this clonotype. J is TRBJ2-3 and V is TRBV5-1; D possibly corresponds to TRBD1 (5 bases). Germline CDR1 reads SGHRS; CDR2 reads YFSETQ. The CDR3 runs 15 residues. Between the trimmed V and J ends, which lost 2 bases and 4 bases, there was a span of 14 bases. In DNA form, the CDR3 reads TGCGCCAGCAGCTTCCAGGGTAGGTTTGCAGATACGCAGTATTTT. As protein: CASSFQGRFADTQYF.

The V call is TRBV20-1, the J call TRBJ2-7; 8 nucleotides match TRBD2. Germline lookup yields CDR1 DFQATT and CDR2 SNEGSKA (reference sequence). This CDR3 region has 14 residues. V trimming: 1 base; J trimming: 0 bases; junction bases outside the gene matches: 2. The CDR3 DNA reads TGCAGTGCTAGAGTAGCGGGGAACTCCTACGAGCAGTACTTC. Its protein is CSARVAGNSYEQYF.

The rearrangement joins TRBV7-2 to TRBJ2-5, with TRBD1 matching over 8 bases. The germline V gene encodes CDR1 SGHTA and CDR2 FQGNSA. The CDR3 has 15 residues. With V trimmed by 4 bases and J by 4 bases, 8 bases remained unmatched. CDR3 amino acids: CASSYITGGGETQYF. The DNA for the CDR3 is TGTGCCAGCAGCTACATAACAGGGGGTGGAGAGACCCAGTACTTC.

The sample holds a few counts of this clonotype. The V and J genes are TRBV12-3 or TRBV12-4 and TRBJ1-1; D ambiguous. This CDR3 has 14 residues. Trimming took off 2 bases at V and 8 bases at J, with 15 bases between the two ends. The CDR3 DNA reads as TGTGCCAGCAGTTTAATGGCAGCTCGGACGGAAGCTTTCTTT. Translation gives CASSLMAARTEAFF.

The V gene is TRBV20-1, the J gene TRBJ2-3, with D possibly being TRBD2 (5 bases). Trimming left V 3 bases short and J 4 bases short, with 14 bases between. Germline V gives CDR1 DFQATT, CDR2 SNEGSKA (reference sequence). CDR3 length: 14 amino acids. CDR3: CSASRTLWADTQYF. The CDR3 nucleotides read TGCAGTGCTAGTCGGACTCTCTGGGCAGATACGCAGTATTTT.

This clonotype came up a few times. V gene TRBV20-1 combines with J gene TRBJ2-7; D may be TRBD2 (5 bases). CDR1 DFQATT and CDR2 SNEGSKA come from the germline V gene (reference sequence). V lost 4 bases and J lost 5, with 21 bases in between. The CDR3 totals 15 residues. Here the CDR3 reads CSATPTPGPGDEQYF. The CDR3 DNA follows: TGCAGTGCTACACCAACACCGGGTCCCGGGGACGAGCAGTACTTC.

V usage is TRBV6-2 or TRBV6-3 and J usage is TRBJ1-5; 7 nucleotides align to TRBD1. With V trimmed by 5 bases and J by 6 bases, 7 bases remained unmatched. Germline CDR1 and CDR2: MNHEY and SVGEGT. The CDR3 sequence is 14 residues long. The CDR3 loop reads CASSQTGLAQPQHF. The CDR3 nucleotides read TGTGCCAGCAGTCAGACAGGGCTTGCTCAGCCCCAGCATTTT.

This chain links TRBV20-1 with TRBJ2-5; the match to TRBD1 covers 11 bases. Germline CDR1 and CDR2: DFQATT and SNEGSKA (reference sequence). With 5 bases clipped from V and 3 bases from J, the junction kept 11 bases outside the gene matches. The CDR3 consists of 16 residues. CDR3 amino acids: CSAYRDRGNLEETQYF. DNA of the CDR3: TGCAGTGCTTACCGGGACAGGGGGAATTTGGAAGAGACCCAGTACTTC.

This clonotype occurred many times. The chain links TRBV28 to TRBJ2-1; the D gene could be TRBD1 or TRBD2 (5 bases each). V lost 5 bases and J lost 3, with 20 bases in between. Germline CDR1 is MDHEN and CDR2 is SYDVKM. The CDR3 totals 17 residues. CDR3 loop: CASSPGASYPSYNEQFF. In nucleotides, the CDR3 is TGTGCCAGCAGTCCCGGGGCTAGCTATCCTAGCTACAATGAGCAGTTCTTC. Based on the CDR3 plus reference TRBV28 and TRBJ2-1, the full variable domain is DVKVTQSSRYLVKRTGEKVFLECVQDMDHENMFWYRQDPGLGLRLIYFSYDVKMKEKGDIPEGYSVSREKKERFSLILESASTNQTSMYLCASSPGASYPSYNEQFFGPGTRLTVL.

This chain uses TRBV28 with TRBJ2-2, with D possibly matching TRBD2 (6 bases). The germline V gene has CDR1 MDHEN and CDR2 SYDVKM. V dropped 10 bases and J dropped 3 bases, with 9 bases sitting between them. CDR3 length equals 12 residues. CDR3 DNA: TGTGCCACCTCGGGGGACACCGGGGAGCTGTTTTTT. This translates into CATSGDTGELFF.

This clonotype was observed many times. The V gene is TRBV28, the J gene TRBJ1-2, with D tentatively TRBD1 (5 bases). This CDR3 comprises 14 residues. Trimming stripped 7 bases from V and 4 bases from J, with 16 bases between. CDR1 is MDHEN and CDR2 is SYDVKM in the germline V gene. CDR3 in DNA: TGTGCCAGCATTCCTACGGGGGGGATCTATGGCTACACCTTC. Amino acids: CASIPTGGIYGYTF.

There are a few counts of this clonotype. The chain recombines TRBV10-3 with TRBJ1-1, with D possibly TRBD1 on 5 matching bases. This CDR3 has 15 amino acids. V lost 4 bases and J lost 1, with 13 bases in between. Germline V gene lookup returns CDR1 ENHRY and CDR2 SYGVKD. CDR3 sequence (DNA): TGTGCCATCAGTGCGGGGGGAGTGGGGAACACTGAAGCTTTCTTT. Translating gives CAISAGGVGNTEAFF.

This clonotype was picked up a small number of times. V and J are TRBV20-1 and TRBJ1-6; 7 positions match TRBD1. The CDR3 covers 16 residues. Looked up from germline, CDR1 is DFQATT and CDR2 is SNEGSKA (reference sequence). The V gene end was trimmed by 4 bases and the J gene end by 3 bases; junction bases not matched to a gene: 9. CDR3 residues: CSATSQGTNYNSPLHF. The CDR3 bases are TGCAGTGCTACGTCACAGGGGACGAACTATAATTCACCCCTCCACTTT.

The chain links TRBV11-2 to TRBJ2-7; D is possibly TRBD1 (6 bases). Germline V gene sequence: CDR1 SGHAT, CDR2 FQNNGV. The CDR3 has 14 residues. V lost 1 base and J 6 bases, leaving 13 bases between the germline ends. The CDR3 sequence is CASSLVQGPGEQYF. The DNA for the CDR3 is TGTGCCAGCAGCTTAGTACAGGGTCCCGGCGAGCAGTACTTC.

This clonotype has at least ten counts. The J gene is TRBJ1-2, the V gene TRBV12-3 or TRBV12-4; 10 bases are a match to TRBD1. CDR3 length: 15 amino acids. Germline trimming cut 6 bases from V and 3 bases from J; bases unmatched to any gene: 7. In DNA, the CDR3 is TGTGCCAGCAGGCAAGGGGACAGGGGAGACTATGGCTACACCTTC. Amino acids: CASRQGDRGDYGYTF.

The CDR3 coding sequence is TGTGCCAGCAGACCCGGACAGCTCGCATCCTACGAGCAGTACTTC. It specifies CASRPGQLASYEQYF. J is TRBJ2-7 and V is TRBV5-6, with D possibly TRBD1 on 6 matching bases. Germline V gene lookup returns CDR1 SGHDT and CDR2 YYEEEE. V shed 5 bases and J shed 1 base, with 16 bases lying between them. The length of the CDR3 is 15 residues.

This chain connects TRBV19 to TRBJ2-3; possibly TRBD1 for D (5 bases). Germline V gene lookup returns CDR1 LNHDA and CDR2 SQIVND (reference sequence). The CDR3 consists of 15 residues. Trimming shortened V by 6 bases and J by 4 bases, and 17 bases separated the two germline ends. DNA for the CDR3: TGTGCCAGTAGACTTACTCCCAGGGATTCAGATACGCAGTATTTT. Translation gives CASRLTPRDSDTQYF.

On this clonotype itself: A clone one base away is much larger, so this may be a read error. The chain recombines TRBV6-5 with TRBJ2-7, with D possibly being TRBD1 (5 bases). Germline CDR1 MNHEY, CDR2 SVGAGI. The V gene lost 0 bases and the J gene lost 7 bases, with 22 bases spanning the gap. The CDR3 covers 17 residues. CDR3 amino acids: CASSYSRMAREAGEQYF. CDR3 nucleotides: TGTGCCAGCAGTTACTCGAGAATGGCAAGGGAAGCAGGGGAGCAGTACTTC.

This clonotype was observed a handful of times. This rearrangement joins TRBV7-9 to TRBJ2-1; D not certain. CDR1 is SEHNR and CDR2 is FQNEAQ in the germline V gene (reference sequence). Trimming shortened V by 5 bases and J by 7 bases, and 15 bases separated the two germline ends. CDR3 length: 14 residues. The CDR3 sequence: CASSTLEVGNEQFF. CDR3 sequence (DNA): TGTGCCAGCAGCACCCTAGAGGTAGGGAATGAGCAGTTCTTC.

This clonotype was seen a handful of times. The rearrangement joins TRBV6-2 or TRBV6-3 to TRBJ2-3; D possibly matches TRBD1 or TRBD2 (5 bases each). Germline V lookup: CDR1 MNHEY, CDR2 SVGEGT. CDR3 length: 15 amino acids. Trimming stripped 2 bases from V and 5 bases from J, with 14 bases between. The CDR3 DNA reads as TGTGCCAGCAGTTACGGCGAGGGGCTGGGAGATACGCAGTATTTT. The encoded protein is CASSYGEGLGDTQYF.

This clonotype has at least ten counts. CDR3 amino acids: CASTWTESEAFF. DNA for the CDR3: TGTGCCAGCACCTGGACAGAGTCTGAAGCTTTCTTT. The V gene is TRBV6-1, the J gene TRBJ1-1, with D maybe TRBD1 (6 bases). CDR1 and CDR2 from the germline V gene are MNHNS and SASEGT. V was shortened by 7 bases and J by 6 bases, with 12 bases between the two germline ends. The CDR3 runs 12 residues.

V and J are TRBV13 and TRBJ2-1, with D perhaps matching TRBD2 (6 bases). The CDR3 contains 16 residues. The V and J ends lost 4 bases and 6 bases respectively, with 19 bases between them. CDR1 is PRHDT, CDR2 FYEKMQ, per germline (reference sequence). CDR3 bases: TGTGCCAGCAGCTCCGGCTCGGGGGACCAATTCAATGAGCAGTTCTTC. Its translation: CASSSGSGDQFNEQFF.

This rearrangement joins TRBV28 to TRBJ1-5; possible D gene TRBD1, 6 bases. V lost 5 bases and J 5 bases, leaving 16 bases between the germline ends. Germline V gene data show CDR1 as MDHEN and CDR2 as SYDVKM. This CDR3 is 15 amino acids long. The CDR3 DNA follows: TGTGCCAGCAGTACCCGCAGGGGTGGATATCAGCCCCAGCATTTT. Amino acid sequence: CASSTRRGGYQPQHF.

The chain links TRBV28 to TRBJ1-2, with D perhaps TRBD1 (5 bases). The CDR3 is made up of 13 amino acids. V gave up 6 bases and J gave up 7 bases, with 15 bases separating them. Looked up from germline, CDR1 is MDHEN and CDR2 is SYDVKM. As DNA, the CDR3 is TGTGCCAGCAGGACCGCAGGGTATGGTGGCTACACCTTC. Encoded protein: CASRTAGYGGYTF.

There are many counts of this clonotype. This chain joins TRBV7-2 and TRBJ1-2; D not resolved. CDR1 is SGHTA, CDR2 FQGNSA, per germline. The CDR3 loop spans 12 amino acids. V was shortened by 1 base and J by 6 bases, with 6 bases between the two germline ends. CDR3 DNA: TGTGCCAGCAGCTTAGTAGGTCATGGCTACACCTTC. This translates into CASSLVGHGYTF.

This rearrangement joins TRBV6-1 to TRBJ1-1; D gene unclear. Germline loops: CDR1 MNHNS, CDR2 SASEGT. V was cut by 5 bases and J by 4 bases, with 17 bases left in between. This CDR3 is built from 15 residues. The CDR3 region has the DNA TGTGCCAGCAGTTACAGCGGCGGAGAGGGCACTGAAGCTTTCTTT. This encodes CASSYSGGEGTEAFF.